This paragraph reports one T cell receptor beta chain. Its antigen is unidentified. The sample comes from a study of OX40 agonist ivuxolimab in advanced cancers. The wider study: The treatment was a fully human IgG2 OX40 agonist, ivuxolimab. Previous treatment with anti-PD-1, anti-PD-L1 or anti-CTLA-4 therapy was allowed; 40% had received some.

Blood was sampled at baseline, cycle 4 day 1, and cycle 7 day 1. Here immunoSEQ multiplex PCR was the method, and the copy in TCRdb shows in-frame clones only, minus some. The table has more than 9,500 clones, around 81% seen once. Findings and limits, study-wide: By week 6 at 0.1 to 3.0 mg/kg, blood CD4+ and CD8+ T cells had expanded clonally.

The ends were cut back, 3 bases at V and 6 bases at J, with 14 bases in the middle. Germline V gene lookup returns CDR1 PRHDT and CDR2 FYEKMQ (reference sequence). This CDR3 is built from 14 residues. The chain employs TRBV13 and TRBJ1-2; the D is unclear. The receptor comes from an adult with an advanced solid tumor such as melanoma, head and neck, liver or kidney cancer. This material consisted of CD4+ or CD8+ T cells sorted from blood, taken in a trial of the OX40 agonist ivuxolimab. The CDR3 coding sequence is TGTGCCAGCAGCTTGGGTTACGCGCTCCATGGCTACACCTTC. It translates to CASSLGYALHGYTF.